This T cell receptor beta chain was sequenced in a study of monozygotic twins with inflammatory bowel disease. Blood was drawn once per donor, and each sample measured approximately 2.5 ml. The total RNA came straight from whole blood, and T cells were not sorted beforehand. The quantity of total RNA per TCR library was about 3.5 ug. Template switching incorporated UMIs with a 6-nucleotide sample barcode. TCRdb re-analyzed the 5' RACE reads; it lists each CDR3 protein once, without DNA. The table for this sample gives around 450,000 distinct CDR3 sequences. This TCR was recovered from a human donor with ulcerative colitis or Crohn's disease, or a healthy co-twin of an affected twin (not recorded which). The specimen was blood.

The CDR3 spells CASSLRKTDTQYF. The chain recombines TRBV7-2 with TRBJ2-3. The CDR3 contains 13 residues. The germline CDR1 and CDR2 sequences are SGHTA and FQGNSA.